This passage covers 11 T cell receptor beta chains from one sample sequenced in a study of T cell repertoires in cytomegalovirus infection. TCRdb ran MiXCR on the reads and lists one entry per CDR3 protein. The sample has around 280,000 distinct CDR3 sequences, about a tenth seen once. Sequenced material: PBMCs. The receptor set was obtained from a human donor in good health (CMV status not recorded). Some clones in this sample may be carry-over from other donors' samples.

The table lists this clonotype with many counts. The chain combines TRBV7-2 with TRBJ1-2; D is unclear. Germline V gene data show CDR1 as SGHTA and CDR2 as FQGNSA. The V gene lost 5 bases and the J gene lost 1 base, with 5 bases spanning the gap. CDR3 length equals 12 residues. In DNA form, the CDR3 reads TGTGCCAGCAGCCGTGTTAACTATGGCTACACCTTC. This codes for CASSRVNYGYTF.

This clonotype was observed a handful of times. This chain's CDR3 is CSVSSGGPLNTGELFF. CDR3 DNA sequence: TGCAGCGTCAGTAGCGGGGGGCCCTTGAACACCGGGGAGCTGTTTTTT. The chain employs TRBV29-1 and TRBJ2-2, with 10 positions matching TRBD2. CDR3 length: 16 amino acids. Germline lookup yields CDR1 SQVTM and CDR2 ANQGSEA. V trimming: 6 bases; J trimming: 1 base; junction bases outside the gene matches: 8.

In this sample, this clonotype turned up many times. V usage is TRBV4-2 and J usage is TRBJ1-3; D gene uncertain. The CDR3 spans 17 residues. Germline lookup yields CDR1 LGHNA and CDR2 YNFKEQ. V dropped 0 bases and J dropped 1 base, with 13 bases sitting between them. The CDR3 DNA follows: TGTGCCAGCAGCCAAGATCGGCGCGGCGGTTCTGGAAACACCATATATTTT. Translated: CASSQDRRGGSGNTIYF.

The sample holds a few counts of this clonotype. The CDR3 sequence: CASSLKQPAGEQYF. The DNA for the CDR3 is TGTGCCAGCAGCCTTAAGCAACCAGCGGGGGAGCAGTACTTC. The V gene is TRBV3-1, the J gene TRBJ2-7; 7 bases line up with TRBD2. The V segment lost 4 bases and the J segment 7 bases; nucleotides outside the gene matches: 10. This CDR3 has 14 amino acids. Germline values: CDR1 LGHDT, CDR2 YNNKEL (reference sequence).

In regard to this clonotype: A clone one base away is much larger, so this may be a read error. The chain uses TRBV29-1 and TRBJ2-3; tentatively, D is TRBD1 or TRBD2 (6 bases each). This CDR3 spans 14 amino acids. From germline, CDR1 is SQVTM and CDR2 ANQGSEA. The CDR3 reads CSVERGVGTGTQYF. Here the CDR3 DNA reads TGCAGCGTTGAGAGGGGGGTTGGCACAGGTACGCAGTATTTT.

The chain is built from TRBV29-1 and TRBJ2-3, with D perhaps TRBD1 or TRBD2 (5 bases each). This CDR3 comprises 13 residues. Trimming took off 4 bases at V and 6 bases at J, with 14 bases between the two ends. CDR1 is SQVTM and CDR2 is ANQGSEA in the germline V gene. The CDR3: CSVARGEGDTQYF. DNA for the CDR3: TGCAGCGTTGCCCGGGGTGAGGGGGATACGCAGTATTTT.

This clonotype came up a few times. The chain combines TRBV28 with TRBJ1-5; no firm D call. The CDR3 is made up of 15 amino acids. Deletions cut 4 bases from V and 0 bases from J, with 10 bases between. Germline CDR1 MDHEN, CDR2 SYDVKM. The chain's CDR3 is CASSSPPYSNQPQHF. CDR3 bases: TGTGCCAGCAGTTCCCCCCCCTATAGCAATCAGCCCCAGCATTTT.

This clonotype was seen at least ten times. This chain joins TRBV7-2 and TRBJ2-5; 14 bases agree with TRBD2. This CDR3 has 15 residues. Germline CDR1 and CDR2: SGHTA and FQGNSA. The ends lost 5 bases at V and 4 bases at J; junction bases unmatched: 3. The CDR3 here is CASSRGTSGGETQYF. DNA of the CDR3: TGTGCCAGCAGCCGGGGGACTAGCGGGGGAGAGACCCAGTACTTC.

This clonotype was seen repeatedly, ten times or more. V and J are TRBV6-2 or TRBV6-3 and TRBJ2-7, with 7 bases identical to TRBD1. Germline CDR1 MNHEY, CDR2 SVGEGT. The V and J ends lost 5 bases and 4 bases, in that order; junction bases with no gene match: 5. The length of the CDR3 is 13 residues. CDR3 loop: CASSNRDRYEQYV. The CDR3, as DNA: TGTGCCAGCAGTAACCGGGACAGATACGAGCAGTACGTC.

This clonotype occurred many times. This chain connects TRBV5-6 to TRBJ1-2; 7 bases agree with TRBD1. CDR1 and CDR2 (germline): SGHDT, YYEEEE. V was clipped by 4 bases and J by 4 bases; unmatched bases: 7. This CDR3 is 14 amino acids long. Written as DNA, the CDR3 is TGTGCCAGCAGCCTCGGACAGGACCGCTATGGCTACACCTTC. This gives the protein CASSLGQDRYGYTF.

The chain employs TRBV6-4 and TRBJ1-5; D is possibly TRBD1 (6 bases). The CDR3 is 14 residues long. Germline V gene data show CDR1 as MRHNA and CDR2 as SNTAGT. V was cut by 3 bases and J by 4 bases, with 10 bases left in between. Here the CDR3 reads CASSEQGGNQPQHF. The CDR3 DNA sequence: TGTGCCAGCAGTGAACAGGGAGGGAATCAGCCCCAGCATTTT.